A selection of T cell receptor beta chains follows, all from one sample in a study of PD-L1 blockade in urothelial cancer. Repertoires were generated with immunoSEQ multiplex PCR, while TCRdb's copy carries only in-frame clones and drops some. The table includes roughly 49,000 clones, 70% to 90% detected once. Specimen: PBMCs, collected around atezolizumab (anti-PD-L1) treatment. The receptors stem from a man aged 60 to 69 with urothelial cancer. Each CDR3 is given with its conserved first and last residue. The D gene is left open where the match is weak. Part of the rows lack a size; the others show once, few, many or a class for expanded clones.

clone_size | j_call | d_call | v_call | cdr3_nt | cdr3_aa
. | TRBJ2-1 | . | TRBV9 | TGTGCCAGCAGCGCCCGGGACACATCCTACAATGAGCAGTTCTTC | CASSARDTSYNEQFF
. | TRBJ1-6 | TRBD1 | TRBV4-1 | TGCGCCAGCAGCCAACTACAGGGGCCCAATTCACCCCTCCACTTT | CASSQLQGPNSPLHF
. | TRBJ1-4 | TRBD1 | TRBV2 | TGTGCCAGCAGCCGACAGGGACCTAATGAAAAACTGTTTTTT | CASSRQGPNEKLFF
. | TRBJ1-1 | . | TRBV19 | TGTGCCAGTAGTATAGAAATTGGCCCTCGAAGAACTGAAGCTTTCTTT | CASSIEIGPRRTEAFF
. | TRBJ2-7 | . | TRBV19 | TGTGCCAGTAGTCCCGGAGGATGGACAGCTGAGCAGTACTTC | CASSPGGWTAEQYF
. | TRBJ1-2 | . | TRBV7-9 | TGTGCCAGCAGCCCTCTAGGGGGTTATGGCTACACCTTC | CASSPLGGYGYTF
. | TRBJ2-6 | . | TRBV7-7 | TGTGCTAGCAGCCCTCAGACAGCGTTCGGATTAGGGGCCAACGTCCTGACTTTC | CASSPQTAFGLGANVLTF
. | TRBJ1-3 | . | TRBV18 | TGTGCCTCCGCGCGGGAGGGTGCTGGAAACACCATATATTTT | CASAREGAGNTIYF
once | TRBJ1-2 | TRBD1 | TRBV12-5 | TGTGCTAGTGGTTTGTCCCCCGGGACAGGGGATGGCTACACCTTC | CASGLSPGTGDGYTF
once | TRBJ1-5 | . | TRBV6-5 | TGTGCCAGCAGGAAAGGAGGGAGGGATCAGCCCCAGCATTTT | CASRKGGRDQPQHF
. | TRBJ1-2 | . | TRBV4-2 | TGTGCCAGCAGCCGCGGGACCGCGGGGATTGAGGGTGGCTACACCTTC | CASSRGTAGIEGGYTF
. | TRBJ2-5 | TRBD1 | TRBV7-6 | TGTGCCAGCAGCCCAACAGGGGTGAGAGGAGAGACCCAGTACTTC | CASSPTGVRGETQYF
. | TRBJ1-4 | TRBD1 | TRBV10-1 | TGCGCCAGCAGTGAAGGGGGCAGTGCAACTAATGAAAAACTGTTTTTT | CASSEGGSATNEKLFF
. | TRBJ1-3 | . | TRBV20-1 | TGCAGTGCTCAGAACCCAAACACCATATATTTT | CSAQNPNTIYF
. | TRBJ2-7 | . | TRBV5-8 | TGTGCCAGCAGCCCAACCTACGAGCAGTACTTC | CASSPTYEQYF
. | TRBJ2-7 | . | TRBV6-6 | TGTGCCAGCAGTCTTCGACGGAGTTTTGTGGACGAGCAGTACTTC | CASSLRRSFVDEQYF
. | TRBJ1-1 | TRBD1 | TRBV11-3 | TGTGCCAGCAGCTTACCAGGGGGCGGCACTGAAGCTTTCTTT | CASSLPGGGTEAFF
. | TRBJ2-4 | . | TRBV7-2 | TGTGCCAGCAGCTTTAGGAGCGGAAACATTCAGTACTTC | CASSFRSGNIQYF
. | TRBJ1-3 | . | TRBV15 | TGTGCCACCAGCAGCTCAAACAGGGTATTACAAAACACCATATATTTT | CATSSSNRVLQNTIYF
. | TRBJ1-6 | TRBD1 | TRBV19 | TGTGCCAGTAGTCTCGGGACAGGTCTGAGCAATTCACCCCTCCACTTT | CASSLGTGLSNSPLHF
. | TRBJ2-1 | . | TRBV30 | TGTGCCTGGACCCAAACGCCCCATGGCGGTCTGAGGTTCTTC | CAWTQTPHGGLRFF
once | TRBJ2-7 | . | TRBV6-1 | TGTGCCAGCAGTGGGCGTAGGGGATACGAGCAGTACTTC | CASSGRRGYEQYF
. | TRBJ2-2 | TRBD1 | TRBV5-4 | TGTGCCAGCAGCACTGGACAGGGGAGGGCCACCGGGGAGCTGTTTTTT | CASSTGQGRATGELFF
. | TRBJ1-4 | TRBD1 | TRBV7-9 | TGTGCCAGCAGCTTCGACAGGGACGAAAAACTGTTTTTT | CASSFDRDEKLFF
. | TRBJ2-7 | TRBD1 | TRBV11-2 | TGTGCCAGCAGCTTAGTTTGGCAGGGGGACGAGCAGTACTTC | CASSLVWQGDEQYF
. | TRBJ1-2 | . | TRBV27 | TGTGCCAGCGGGAGGACTACCTCTAACTATGGCTACACCTTC | CASGRTTSNYGYTF
. | TRBJ2-7 | . | TRBV9 | TGTGCCAGCAGCGTACAGGGTGCCTCCTACGAGCAGTACTTC | CASSVQGASYEQYF
. | TRBJ2-2 | . | TRBV19 | TGTGCCAGTAGTATAGGGAACAGGGAGTCCGGGGAGCTGTTTTTT | CASSIGNRESGELFF
. | TRBJ2-5 | TRBD2 | TRBV11-2 | TGTGCCAGCAGCCCTTGGGGGGGGCAAGAGACCCAGTACTTC | CASSPWGGQETQYF
. | TRBJ2-7 | TRBD1 | TRBV27 | TGTGCCAGCAGAACCGGGACAGGGTCCTACGAGCAGTACTTC | CASRTGTGSYEQYF
. | TRBJ2-2 | TRBD2 | TRBV5-4 | TGTGCCAGCAGCTTTCAGCGGGGGTACACCGGGGAGCTGTTTTTT | CASSFQRGYTGELFF
. | TRBJ1-2 | . | TRBV30 | TGTGCCTGGAGTACAGGGTTTGGCTACACCTTC | CAWSTGFGYTF
few | TRBJ2-3 | . | TRBV27 | TGTGCCAGCAGTGCCAACCCCCTGGGCCCCACAGATACGCAGTATTTT | CASSANPLGPTDTQYF
. | TRBJ1-1 | . | TRBV7-8 | TGTGCCAGCAGCTTAACAGAGATAAACACTGAAGCTTTCTTT | CASSLTEINTEAFF
. | TRBJ1-1 | . | TRBV5-4 | TGTGCCAGCAGCTTGAACATGAACACTGAAGCTTTCTTT | CASSLNMNTEAFF
. | TRBJ2-2 | TRBD2 | TRBV7-3 | TGTGCCAGCAACCTAGCGGGGGGGCTCTCCGGGGAGCTGTTTTTT | CASNLAGGLSGELFF
. | TRBJ2-5 | TRBD2 | TRBV9 | TGTGCCAGCAGCTCCGGGACTAGCGGGGGGTATTGGAACCAAGAGACCCAGTACTTC | CASSSGTSGGYWNQETQYF
. | TRBJ2-3 | . | TRBV30 | TGTGCCTGGAATCGCGGGGCGACAGATACGCAGTATTTT | CAWNRGATDTQYF
once | TRBJ1-1 | . | TRBV5-6 | TGTGCCAGCAGCCCCCGGCGGGGGCGAACTGAAGCTTTCTTT | CASSPRRGRTEAFF
once | TRBJ2-3 | TRBD2 | TRBV7-2 | TGTGCCAGCAGCTTTTATGGCGGGGGGGGAGATACGCAGTATTTT | CASSFYGGGGDTQYF
. | TRBJ1-1 | . | TRBV5-1 | TGCGCCAGCAGCTTGGCCGTCTTGGGGGAGGGCACTGAAGCTTTCTTT | CASSLAVLGEGTEAFF
. | TRBJ1-2 | . | TRBV5-1 | TGCGCCAGCAGCTTGACCCGAGCGCCAACAGGAAACTATGGCTACACCTTC | CASSLTRAPTGNYGYTF
once | TRBJ2-5 | . | TRBV6-5 | TGTGCCAGCAGACAGACCAATCAAGAGACCCAGTACTTC | CASRQTNQETQYF
. | TRBJ2-5 | TRBD2 | TRBV7-9 | TGTGCCAGCGCCTGGGAGGGCCAAGAGACCCAGTACTTC | CASAWEGQETQYF
. | TRBJ2-1 | TRBD2 | TRBV10-1 | TGCGCCAGCAGTGAAGGGCTAGCGGGGGTTTATGAGCAGTTCTTC | CASSEGLAGVYEQFF
. | TRBJ1-2 | TRBD1 | TRBV5-1 | TGCGCCAGCAGCTTACAGGGGGGCTATGGCTACACCTTC | CASSLQGGYGYTF
. | TRBJ2-5 | TRBD2 | TRBV4-1 | TGCGCCAGCAGCCAAGGAGGTAGCGGGCCAGAGACCCAGTACTTC | CASSQGGSGPETQYF
. | TRBJ2-2 | . | TRBV27 | TGTGCCAGCAGTTTTAGGCCCGACAGGACCGGGGAGCTGTTTTTT | CASSFRPDRTGELFF
once | TRBJ1-4 | . | TRBV15 | TGTGCCACCAGCAATCCCCACAGGATTACTAATGAAAAACTGTTTTTT | CATSNPHRITNEKLFF
few | TRBJ1-5 | TRBD1 | TRBV4-1 | TGCGCCAGCAGCCAGGGGACAGGGGGCAATCAGCCCCAGCATTTT | CASSQGTGGNQPQHF
few | TRBJ1-5 | . | TRBV15 | TGTGCCACCAGCAGAGTCGACAGACATAGCAATCAGCCCCAGCATTTT | CATSRVDRHSNQPQHF
. | TRBJ2-1 | . | TRBV10-1 | TGCGCCAGCACCCGGGACTTAGGCGATGAGCAGTTCTTC | CASTRDLGDEQFF
. | TRBJ1-5 | . | TRBV7-9 | TGTGCCAGCAGCTTAGGGGGGGTCAATAGCAATCAGCCCCAGCATTTT | CASSLGGVNSNQPQHF
. | TRBJ2-1 | TRBD2 | TRBV10-2 | TGCGCCACGTTGACTAGCGGGGGTTGGAATGAGCAGTTCTTC | CATLTSGGWNEQFF
. | TRBJ1-1 | TRBD1 | TRBV28 | TGTGCCAGCTCCCCCCCAGGGGGCCGAAACACTGAAGCTTTCTTT | CASSPPGGRNTEAFF